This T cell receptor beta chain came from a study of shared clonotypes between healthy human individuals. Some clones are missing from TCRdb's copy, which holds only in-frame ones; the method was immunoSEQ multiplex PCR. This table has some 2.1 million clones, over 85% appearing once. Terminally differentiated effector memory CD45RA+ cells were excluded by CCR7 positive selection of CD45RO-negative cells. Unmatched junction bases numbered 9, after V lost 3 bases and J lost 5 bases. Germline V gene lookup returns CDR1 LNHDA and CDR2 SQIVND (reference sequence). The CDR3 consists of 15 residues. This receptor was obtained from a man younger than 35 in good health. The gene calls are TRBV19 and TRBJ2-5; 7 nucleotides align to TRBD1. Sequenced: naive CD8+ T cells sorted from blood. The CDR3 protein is CASSIVTGRGETQYF. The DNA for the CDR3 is TGTGCCAGTAGTATCGTGACAGGGAGAGGGGAGACCCAGTACTTC.